The 25 T cell receptor beta chains below all came from one sample that was sequenced in a study of T cells after yellow fever vaccination. TCRdb fed the 5' RACE reads into MiXCR, producing one record per CDR3 protein. The data hold roughly 310,000 distinct CDR3 sequences, with 3.6% observed a single time. The input for sequencing was PBMCs, taken on the day of the yellow fever booster vaccination. All receptors derive from a man aged 18 to 29 who received the YFV17D yellow fever vaccine.

The J gene is TRBJ1-5, the V gene TRBV19; TRBD1 agrees at 10 bases. This CDR3 comprises 15 residues. The V gene's germline CDR1 is LNHDA and CDR2 SQIVND (reference sequence). V was pared by 5 bases and J by 9 bases, with 10 bases of the junction left unmatched. CDR3 amino acids: CASSLRTGGVVPQHF. Here the CDR3 DNA reads TGTGCCAGTAGTCTCAGGACAGGGGGAGTAGTGCCCCAGCATTTT.

This clonotype was counted many times. V gene TRBV20-1 combines with J gene TRBJ2-6; tentatively, D is TRBD1 or TRBD2 (5 bases each). The CDR3 sequence is 14 residues long. Germline-derived CDR1 and CDR2 are DFQATT and SNEGSKA (reference sequence). Trimming took off 2 bases at V and 4 bases at J, with 9 bases between the two ends. As DNA, the CDR3 is TGCAGTGCTAGATCGGGGACCGGGGCCAACGTCCTGACTTTC. It encodes CSARSGTGANVLTF.

The genes are TRBV20-1 and TRBJ2-5; TRBD2 matches at 9 bases. Germline values: CDR1 DFQATT, CDR2 SNEGSKA (reference sequence). The V and J ends lost 0 bases and 5 bases, in that order; junction bases with no gene match: 7. The CDR3 has 15 amino acids. The CDR3 DNA is TGCAGTGCTAGAGATGTGCTAGCGGGGTTGGAGACCCAGTACTTC. It encodes CSARDVLAGLETQYF.

This clonotype occurred many times. The V call is TRBV10-1, the J call TRBJ2-7; D might be TRBD1 (6 bases). Germline V gives CDR1 WNHNN, CDR2 SYGVQD (reference sequence). The CDR3 loop spans 16 amino acids. Trimming cost V 2 bases and J 6 bases, with 20 bases left between them. CDR3 loop: CASSELRQAKPPEQYF. DNA of the CDR3: TGCGCCAGCAGTGAGCTTCGACAGGCTAAACCGCCCGAGCAGTACTTC.

This clonotype appeared a few times. V usage is TRBV15 and J usage is TRBJ2-7; either TRBD1 or TRBD2 may fit D (5 bases each). The CDR3 runs to 14 residues. Trimming shortened V by 0 bases and J by 3 bases, and 9 bases separated the two germline ends. Germline assignment: CDR1 LNHNV and CDR2 YYDKDF (reference sequence). CDR3 protein: CATSRDEGNYEQYF. CDR3 bases: TGTGCCACCAGCAGAGATGAGGGGAACTACGAGCAGTACTTC.

This clonotype was picked up many times. The rearrangement uses TRBV7-8 and TRBJ2-7, with 7 nucleotides matching TRBD1. CDR3 size: 14 residues. The trim removed 2 bases at V and 5 bases at J, leaving 6 bases unmatched. In germline, CDR1 is SGHVS, CDR2 FQNEAQ. The CDR3 coding sequence is TGTGCCAGCAGCTTATTACAGGGGCTCAACGAGCAGTACTTC. Encoded protein: CASSLLQGLNEQYF.

The sample holds a few counts of this clonotype. The CDR3 loop reads CASSAQGRVGTDTQYF. The CDR3 bases are TGTGCCAGCAGTGCACAGGGGAGGGTTGGCACAGATACGCAGTATTTT. This rearrangement joins TRBV6-5 to TRBJ2-3, with D perhaps matching TRBD1 or TRBD2 (7 bases each). Germline V gene data show CDR1 as MNHEY and CDR2 as SVGAGI. This CDR3 contains 16 residues. V was shortened by 5 bases and J by 1 base, with 16 bases between the two germline ends.

As for this clonotype: The germline gene is not matched at one end of the junction; a read error may be the cause. V is TRBV7-2 and J is TRBJ2-5, with no clear D. Germline CDR1 reads SGHTA; CDR2 reads FQGNSA. CDR3 length: 12 residues. In DNA, the CDR3 is TGTGCCAGCAGCTTCCTCGTTGAGATCCAGTACTTC. This gives the protein CASSFLVEIQYF.

This clonotype was picked up many times. The chain employs TRBV4-2 and TRBJ2-1, with D perhaps matching TRBD2 (6 bases). The CDR3 has 15 residues. With 2 bases removed from V and 8 bases from J, the gap between germline ends came to 16 bases. CDR1 is LGHNA and CDR2 is YNFKEQ in the germline V gene. The CDR3: CASSQRLGPFDEQFF. The CDR3 region has the DNA TGTGCCAGCAGCCAACGACTAGGCCCGTTTGATGAGCAGTTCTTC.

This clonotype was seen a handful of times. The chain carries TRBV6-6 and TRBJ1-2; D not certain. V was pared by 5 bases and J by 8 bases, with 9 bases between. Germline CDR1 reads MNHNY; CDR2 reads SVGAGI (reference sequence). This CDR3 region has 11 residues. The CDR3 protein is CASSTEYGYTF. CDR3 DNA sequence: TGTGCCAGCAGTACGGAATACGGCTACACCTTC.

The sample holds many counts of this clonotype. The chain combines TRBV5-4 with TRBJ2-1; TRBD2 matches 11 bases. Unmatched junction bases numbered 7, after V lost 3 bases and J lost 8 bases. Looked up from germline, CDR1 is SGHNT and CDR2 is YYREEE (reference sequence). The CDR3 runs to 15 residues. CDR3 loop: CASSSRLAGLDEQFF. CDR3 DNA: TGTGCCAGCAGCTCGAGACTAGCGGGGTTAGATGAGCAGTTCTTC. Together with reference TRBV5-4 and TRBJ2-1, the CDR3 gives the full variable domain: ETGVTQSPTHLIKTRGQQVTLRCSSQSGHNTVSWYQQALGQGPQFIFQYYREEENGRGNFPPRFSGLQFPNYSSELNVNALELDDSALYLCASSSRLAGLDEQFFGPGTRLTVL.

Ten or more counts support this clonotype. The V call is TRBV7-2, the J call TRBJ2-1; D is perhaps TRBD1 (6 bases). V was clipped by 7 bases and J by 4 bases, with 11 bases between them. This CDR3 is 13 amino acids long. Per the germline V gene, CDR1 is SGHTA and CDR2 is FQGNSA. The DNA of the CDR3 is TGTGCCAGCACCCACAGGGTGTACAATGAGCAGTTCTTC. Translating gives CASTHRVYNEQFF.

This clonotype was detected ten times or more. The gene calls are TRBV6-2 or TRBV6-3 and TRBJ2-1; the match to TRBD2 covers 11 bases. This CDR3 comprises 19 residues. In germline, CDR1 is MNHEY, CDR2 SVGEGT. The J segment lost 4 bases and the V segment lost 2 bases, leaving 13 bases of the junction unmatched. CDR3 region: CASSYTWASGGLKYNEQFF. The CDR3 nucleotides read TGTGCCAGCAGTTACACTTGGGCTAGCGGGGGGCTAAAATACAATGAGCAGTTCTTC.

Many counts were recorded for this clonotype. V usage is TRBV5-6 and J usage is TRBJ1-6; perhaps TRBD1 as D (5 bases). Between the trimmed V and J ends, which lost 0 bases and 9 bases, there was a span of 10 bases. The CDR3 contains 14 residues. The germline gives CDR1 SGHDT, CDR2 YYEEEE. This CDR3 reads CASSLDRFSSPLHF. The CDR3 bases are TGTGCCAGCAGCTTGGACAGGTTCAGTTCACCCCTCCACTTT.

This clonotype was seen at least ten times. In DNA form, the CDR3 reads TGCAGTGCTAGGGGGGGTAGCGAGACCCAGTACTTC. Its protein product is CSARGGSETQYF. J is TRBJ2-5 and V is TRBV20-1, with D perhaps TRBD2 (6 bases). The CDR3 is made up of 12 amino acids. The germline V gene encodes CDR1 DFQATT and CDR2 SNEGSKA (reference sequence). V was pared by 3 bases and J by 5 bases, with 10 bases between.

This clonotype was detected many times. The chain joins TRBV25-1 to TRBJ2-7; D not certain. This CDR3 region has 10 residues. With 8 bases removed from V and 7 bases from J, the gap between germline ends came to 9 bases. The germline V gene encodes CDR1 MGHDK and CDR2 SYGVNS. The CDR3 region is CASSSGEQYF. In nucleotides, the CDR3 is TGTGCCAGCTCGTCCGGGGAGCAGTACTTC.

This clonotype was counted a few times. The V call is TRBV5-1, the J call TRBJ1-6; D remains unclear. The CDR3 sequence is 16 residues long. CDR1 and CDR2 (germline): SGHRS, YFSETQ. V was shortened by 7 bases and J by 2 bases, with 16 bases between the two germline ends. This CDR3 reads CASRRAGWTYNSPLHF. CDR3 in DNA: TGCGCCAGCCGACGCGCGGGGTGGACCTATAATTCACCCCTCCACTTT.

The table lists this clonotype with many counts. V usage is TRBV7-9 and J usage is TRBJ1-4, with 8 nucleotides matching TRBD1. The ends lost 4 bases at V and 8 bases at J; junction bases unmatched: 9. Germline CDR1 reads SEHNR; CDR2 reads FQNEAQ (reference sequence). This CDR3 spans 15 amino acids. The CDR3 region is CASSWGGQAGEKLFF. For the CDR3, the DNA is TGTGCCAGCAGCTGGGGGGGACAGGCCGGGGAAAAACTGTTTTTT.

The CDR3 DNA follows: TGCAGTGCTAGAGACCCCCAGGGGTATAATCAGCCCCAGCATTTT. Residues: CSARDPQGYNQPQHF. The V call is TRBV20-1, the J call TRBJ1-5, with D possibly matching TRBD1 (6 bases). The CDR3 runs to 15 residues. Trimming left V 0 bases short and J 4 bases short, with 13 bases between. The germline CDR1 and CDR2 sequences are DFQATT and SNEGSKA (reference sequence).

In its sample, this clonotype was seen a few times. The chain couples TRBV6-6 to TRBJ1-6, with TRBD1 identical over 7 bases. Germline values: CDR1 MNHNY, CDR2 SVGAGI (reference sequence). V shed 2 bases, J shed 10 bases, and the junction held 5 bases outside the gene matches. There are 14 residues in the CDR3. The chain's CDR3 is CASSYAGDSSPLHF. CDR3 bases: TGTGCCAGCAGTTACGCGGGGGACAGCTCACCCCTCCACTTT.

This clonotype turned up a few times. The CDR3 nucleotides read TGTGCCAGCAGCAAATTGGGAGACAGTCCTCGCCTGAACACTGAAGCTTTCTTT. Its translation is CASSKLGDSPRLNTEAFF. V usage is TRBV21-1 and J usage is TRBJ1-1; TRBD1, the table's D call, was not compared with the DNA. TRBV21-1 is a pseudogene segment. The CDR3 totals 18 residues.

This clonotype was seen at least ten times. V usage is TRBV5-4 and J usage is TRBJ2-3; 7 nucleotides agree with TRBD1. V shed 8 bases, J shed 2 bases, and the junction held 11 bases outside the gene matches. CDR1 and CDR2 from the germline V gene are SGHNT and YYREEE (reference sequence). This CDR3 is built from 15 residues. Written as DNA, the CDR3 is TGTGCCAGTCATCTAAAAGGGGGCTTCACAGATACGCAGTATTTT. This codes for CASHLKGGFTDTQYF.

This clonotype was seen many times. The genes are TRBV5-1 and TRBJ2-1; 7 positions agree with TRBD2. With 6 bases clipped from V and 0 bases from J, the junction kept 9 bases outside the gene matches. The germline gives CDR1 SGHRS, CDR2 YFSETQ. The CDR3 sequence is 16 residues long. Written as DNA, the CDR3 is TGCGCCAGCACCCCTGCCGGGGGGAGCTCCTACAATGAGCAGTTCTTC. It yields the protein CASTPAGGSSYNEQFF.

This clonotype was seen at least ten times. The V call is TRBV6-5, the J call TRBJ2-2; either TRBD1 or TRBD2 may supply D (5 bases each). Deletions cut 7 bases from V and 5 bases from J, with 20 bases between. The CDR3 contains 16 residues. Germline V lookup: CDR1 MNHEY, CDR2 SVGAGI. The CDR3 sequence is CASKQGDGVWTGELFF. Written as DNA, the CDR3 is TGTGCCAGCAAACAAGGGGACGGGGTATGGACCGGGGAGCTGTTTTTT.

There are many counts of this clonotype. The CDR3, as DNA: TGTGCCACCAGTGATCCCTCAGCGGGAGGGGATACGCAGTATTTT. This sequence encodes CATSDPSAGGDTQYF. The chain joins TRBV24-1 to TRBJ2-3, with TRBD2 matching over 10 bases. V lost 3 bases and J lost 6; bases outside the gene matches: 5. The CDR3 spans 15 residues. Germline V lookup: CDR1 KGHDR, CDR2 SFDVKD.